One and the same sample provided the 3 T cell receptor beta chains below, sequenced in a study of CD8+CD57+ T cells in acquired aplastic anemia (dated by TCRdb to 2017 to 2018). TCRdb records Illumina HiSeq 2000 as the sequencer. Genomic DNA served as template for TCR beta VDJ combination and CDR3 sequence profiling. TCRdb reran the public reads through fastp at Q25 and MiXCR, keeping productive beta chains. For every CDR3 protein sequence, its rows merge into one entry that carries the most common genes and DNA. The sample records approximately 300,000 distinct CDR3 sequences, 56% of which are singletons. Of the sample, 1% to 1.5% is held by the ten largest clones. Flow cytometry had shown CD8+CD57+ cell expansion in the patients selected for sequencing. The sample taken for sequencing was sorted CD4+, CD8+, or CD8+CD57+ T cells (not recorded which) from PBMCs. Receptors originate from a human donor with aplastic anemia.

This chain joins TRBV7-3 and TRBJ1-6; D gene unclear. This CDR3 has 15 residues. V lost 1 base to trimming and J lost 7 bases, with 11 bases between them. Per the germline V gene, CDR1 is SGHTA and CDR2 is FQGTGA. CDR3: CASSLMGKGNSPLHF. CDR3 coding DNA: TGTGCCAGCAGCTTAATGGGTAAAGGAAATTCACCCCTCCACTTT.

This clonotype was seen repeatedly, ten times or more. The chain links TRBV14 to TRBJ2-1, with TRBD2 matching 11 bases. CDR1 is SGHDN, CDR2 FVKESK, per germline. After removal of 6 bases from V and 9 bases from J, the junction contained 13 bases not matched to a gene. The CDR3 extends over 16 amino acids. The CDR3: CASSPTTSGSRGEQFF. The CDR3, as DNA: TGTGCCAGCAGTCCAACAACTAGCGGGAGCCGTGGTGAGCAGTTCTTC.

The J gene is TRBJ2-7, the V gene TRBV12-3 or TRBV12-4; possible D gene TRBD2, 6 bases. V gave up 2 bases and J gave up 2 bases, with 10 bases separating them. The CDR3 totals 14 residues. CDR3 protein: CASSLMRGPYEQYF. The CDR3 nucleotides read TGTGCCAGCAGTTTAATGCGGGGACCCTACGAGCAGTACTTC.